This T cell receptor (beta chain) was documented in a study of a mutant IDH1 vaccine in newly diagnosed glioma. Background on the study: The earlier regimen, radiotherapy, temozolomide, or both, was most often both.

Measured with immunoSEQ multiplex PCR; TCRdb has only the in-frame clones, and not every one. Here the sample spans approximately 70,000 clones, roughly 85% being singletons. Germline V CDR1 and CDR2: SGDLS, YYNGEE. CDR3 length equals 15 residues. The V and J ends lost 5 bases and 7 bases respectively, with 19 bases between them. The sample's time point: baseline, week 1 (first vaccination visit). The treatment: pre-vaccination baseline after standard-of-care therapy. This clonotype originated in a man aged 30 to 45 with glioma. The rearrangement joins TRBV9 to TRBJ2-1; D may be TRBD2 (6 bases). This material consisted of PBMCs, taken from a glioma patient treated with radiotherapy, temozolomide or both. CDR3 in amino acids: CASSDLARMNNEQFF. The CDR3 coding sequence is TGTGCCAGCAGTGACCTAGCGCGGATGAATAATGAGCAGTTCTTC.